This T cell receptor beta chain was sequenced during a study (dated by TCRdb to about 2016). In its sample, this clonotype was seen many times. The clone's antigen remains unknown. Within one base of it there is no much larger clone, and no base qualities were kept. The library was built by means of RT-PCR. Sequencing used an Illumina MiSeq. TCRdb reprocessing: public reads trimmed at Q25 with fastp, clones called with MiXCR, in-frame beta chains kept. All rows with the same CDR3 protein become a single entry with the most common DNA and genes. The sample table records more than 550,000 distinct CDR3 sequences; approximately 15% of these occur just once. The ten largest clones add up to 3.6% of the sample. This TCR came from a female donor in good health, serving as a healthy control. What was sequenced was memory CD4+ T cells from blood.

The CDR3 protein is CASTLSGPEAFF. In nucleotide form, the sequence is TGTGCCAGCACCCTAAGCGGGCCTGAAGCTTTCTTT. Here the chain combines TRBV12-3 or TRBV12-4 and TRBJ1-1, with the identity of the D gene unclear. Inclusive of the bounding cysteine and phenylalanine, the CDR3 is 12 residues long. The kept DNA is CDR3 alone, 36 bases in frame from the first base. V loses 7 bases of germline sequence and J loses 6 bases, and the interval between the two ends is 12 bases.